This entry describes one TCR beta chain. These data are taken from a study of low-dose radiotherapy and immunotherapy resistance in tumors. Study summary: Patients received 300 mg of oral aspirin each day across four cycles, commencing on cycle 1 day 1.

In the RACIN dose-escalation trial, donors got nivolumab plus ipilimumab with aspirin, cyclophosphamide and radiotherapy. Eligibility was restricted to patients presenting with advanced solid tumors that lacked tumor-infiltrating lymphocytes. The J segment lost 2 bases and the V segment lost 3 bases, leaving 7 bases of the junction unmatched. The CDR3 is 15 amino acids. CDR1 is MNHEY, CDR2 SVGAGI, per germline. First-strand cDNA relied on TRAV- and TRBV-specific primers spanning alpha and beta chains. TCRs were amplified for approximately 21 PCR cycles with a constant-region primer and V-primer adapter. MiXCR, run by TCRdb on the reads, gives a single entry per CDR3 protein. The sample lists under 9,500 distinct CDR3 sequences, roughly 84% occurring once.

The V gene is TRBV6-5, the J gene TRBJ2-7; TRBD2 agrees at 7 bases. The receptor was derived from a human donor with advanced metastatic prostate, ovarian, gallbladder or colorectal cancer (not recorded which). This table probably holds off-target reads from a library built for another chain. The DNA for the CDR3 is TGTGCCAGCAGTTATGGGGGGGGAAGGACCTACGAGCAGTACTTC. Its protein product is CASSYGGGRTYEQYF.